The T cell receptor (beta chain) under discussion was sequenced for a study of beta chain features in type 1 diabetes. Expressed TCRB transcripts were sequenced because the entire RNA isolate underwent reverse transcription. Sequenced by immunoSEQ multiplex PCR; TCRdb stores in-frame clones only, minus some. The repertoire holds more than 550,000 clones, roughly an eighth seen once, with roughly 0.04% in the top ten. The germline CDR1 and CDR2 sequences are SGHTA and FQGNSA. This CDR3 contains 16 residues. Trimming removed 1 base from V and 0 bases from J; junction bases left unmatched: 2. This clone was recorded a few times. The antigen remains undetermined. General study findings and limits: Within patients, naive, central memory and Treg TCRB repertoires seemed more similar than within healthy donors. TCRB CDR3 length was moderately but significantly reduced in all four CD4+ subsets of Type 1 diabetes patients.

The gene calls are TRBV7-2 and TRBJ2-1; 8 bases are shared with TRBD1. This clonotype was sampled from a man in his late teens or twenties with type 1 diabetes. Sequencing was performed on naive CD4+ T cells from blood. CDR3: CASSLGGTGSYNEQFF. Here the CDR3 DNA reads TGTGCCAGCAGCTTAGGGGGGACAGGCTCCTACAATGAGCAGTTCTTC.